These 32 T cell receptor beta chains were all obtained from the same sample, sequenced in a study of blood T cell repertoires in COVID-19. Sequencing was performed with immunoSEQ multiplex PCR; in TCRdb, only in-frame clones are kept and a portion is missing. The table lists around 64,000 clones, approximately 85% of them singletons. The sequenced material came from peripheral blood. These receptors were obtained from a human donor in a cohort sampled during active COVID-19.

Note on this clone: At one end the junction does not follow the germline gene, possibly because of a read error. The gene calls are TRBV6-1 and TRBJ1-5; D may be TRBD1 (5 bases). Germline V gives CDR1 MNHNS, CDR2 SASEGT. The CDR3 spans 12 residues. This chain's CDR3 is CASSEKRQGFEF. The CDR3 region has the DNA TGTGCCAGCAGTGAGAAACGCCAGGGATTTGAGTTT.

The chain uses TRBV5-1 and TRBJ2-3, with 7 bases identical to TRBD1. This CDR3 is 13 amino acids long. V was clipped by 2 bases and J by 4 bases; unmatched bases: 1. CDR1 is SGHRS, CDR2 YFSETQ, per germline. DNA for the CDR3: TGCGCCAGCAGCTTACAGGGGCCAGATACGCAGTATTTT. Translating it yields CASSLQGPDTQYF.

This chain connects TRBV2 to TRBJ1-4; 7 positions agree with TRBD1. Trimming cost V 3 bases and J 3 bases; bases outside gene matches: 7. This CDR3 comprises 16 residues. Germline V CDR1 and CDR2: SNHLY, FYNNEI. CDR3 sequence reads: CASSEGNRGANEKLFF. The DNA of the CDR3 is TGTGCCAGCAGTGAGGGGAACAGGGGAGCTAATGAAAAACTGTTTTTT.

The genes are TRBV11-3 and TRBJ2-3; 9 bases agree with TRBD2. J lost 3 bases, V lost 3 bases, and 10 bases had no gene match. The CDR3 length is 17 residues. Germline V gene data show CDR1 as SGHNT and CDR2 as YENEEA. This CDR3 is CASSLRGGAAMTDTQYF. The CDR3 DNA sequence: TGTGCCAGCAGCTTGCGCGGGGGGGCAGCTATGACAGATACGCAGTATTTT.

The V call is TRBV18, the J call TRBJ1-4; 12 bases map to TRBD1. Per the germline V gene, CDR1 is KGHSH and CDR2 is LQKENI. This CDR3 comprises 20 residues. The ends lost 1 base at V and 3 bases at J; junction bases unmatched: 12. CDR3 region: CASSPLRTGTGGRSNEKLFF. CDR3 DNA: TGTGCCAGCTCACCACTGAGAACCGGGACAGGGGGCCGGTCTAATGAAAAACTGTTTTTT.

The chain uses TRBV7-9 and TRBJ2-5; TRBD1 matches at 9 bases. The CDR3 runs 16 residues. The junction had 8 bases not matched to a gene; V was cut back by 5 bases and J by 1 base. Germline loops: CDR1 SEHNR, CDR2 FQNEAQ (reference sequence). This CDR3 is CASSTRTGAGQETQYF. The DNA for the CDR3 is TGTGCCAGCAGCACCAGGACAGGGGCCGGCCAAGAGACCCAGTACTTC.

J is TRBJ2-7 and V is TRBV27; 10 bases agree with TRBD1. This CDR3 contains 15 residues. Germline CDR1 MNHEY, CDR2 SMNVEV (reference sequence). The V gene end was trimmed by 4 bases and the J gene end by 3 bases; junction bases not matched to a gene: 6. CDR3 DNA sequence: TGTGCCAGCAGTTCATTTGGGGACAGGGGCTACGAGCAGTACTTC. It yields the protein CASSSFGDRGYEQYF.

The sample holds a few counts of this clone. The chain combines TRBV19 with TRBJ2-3, with 9 nucleotides matching TRBD1. V lost 6 bases and J lost 6; bases outside the gene matches: 7. The CDR3 loop spans 14 amino acids. In germline, CDR1 is LNHDA, CDR2 SQIVND (reference sequence). The CDR3 is CASRTQGALDTQYF. As DNA, the CDR3 is TGTGCCAGTAGAACACAGGGGGCATTGGATACGCAGTATTTT. Full variable domain (remainder filled in from reference TRBV19 and TRBJ2-3): DGGITQSPKYLFRKEGQNVTLSCEQNLNHDAMYWYRQDPGQGLRLIYYSQIVNDFQKGDIAEGYSVSREKKESFPLTVTSAQKNPTAFYLCASRTQGALDTQYFGPGTRLTVL.

The rearrangement links TRBV6-2 or TRBV6-3 to TRBJ2-2, with a tentative D call TRBD2 (6 bases). CDR1 MNHEY and CDR2 SVGEGT come from the germline V gene. This CDR3 region has 17 residues. V was trimmed by 4 bases and J by 0 bases, leaving 15 bases between them. CDR3 DNA sequence: TGTGCCAGCAGTTCCCCGCGGGGAAGTACGAACACCGGGGAGCTGTTTTTT. It is translated as CASSSPRGSTNTGELFF.

V gene TRBV14 combines with J gene TRBJ2-3; tentative D call: TRBD2 (7 bases). Trimming left V 4 bases short and J 5 bases short, with 16 bases between. Germline CDR1 and CDR2: SGHDN and FVKESK. This CDR3 is 15 amino acids long. CDR3 protein: CASSPSGGGLDTQYF. The CDR3 coding sequence is TGTGCCAGCAGCCCCTCGGGCGGGGGCCTAGATACGCAGTATTTT.

The CDR3 DNA sequence: TGTGCCAGCAGCCAGGCCGGGACAGGGGGCTACAATGAGCAGTTCTTC. Its translation is CASSQAGTGGYNEQFF. The rearrangement uses TRBV4-2 and TRBJ2-1, with 11 nucleotides matching TRBD1. Looked up from germline, CDR1 is LGHNA and CDR2 is YNFKEQ. This CDR3 is built from 16 residues. J was trimmed by 3 bases and V by 3 bases; bases with no gene match: 4.

This chain connects TRBV15 to TRBJ1-2, with D possibly being TRBD1 (6 bases). Trimming removed 1 base from V and 2 bases from J, with 14 bases in between. This CDR3 is built from 16 residues. Germline CDR1 reads LNHNV; CDR2 reads YYDKDF (reference sequence). The CDR3 bases are TGTGCCACCAGCAGAGTTCAGGGGATAGGAAACTATGGCTACACCTTC. Amino acid sequence: CATSRVQGIGNYGYTF. Based on the CDR3 plus reference TRBV15 and TRBJ1-2, the full variable domain is DAMVIQNPRYQVTQFGKPVTLSCSQTLNHNVMYWYQQKSSQAPKLLFHYYDKDFNNEADTPDNFQSRRPNTSFCFLDIRSPGLGDTAMYLCATSRVQGIGNYGYTFGSGTRLTVV.

This clone appeared a single time. This chain uses TRBV25-1 with TRBJ2-1; 9 bases agree with TRBD2. Germline V gene sequence: CDR1 MGHDK, CDR2 SYGVNS. The CDR3 covers 18 residues. The V and J ends lost 1 base and 0 bases, in that order; junction bases with no gene match: 7. CDR3 nucleotides: TGTGCCAGCAGTGAATCGGCTGTAGCGGGGGACTCCTACAATGAGCAGTTCTTC. As protein: CASSESAVAGDSYNEQFF.

This clone was counted between two and nine times. This chain connects TRBV7-8 to TRBJ2-6, with 7 bases matching TRBD1. With 5 bases clipped from V and 6 bases from J, the junction kept 7 bases outside the gene matches. The germline V gene has CDR1 SGHVS and CDR2 FQNEAQ. CDR3 length: 15 amino acids. The CDR3 protein is CASSNRQGLANVLTF. The CDR3 DNA follows: TGTGCCAGCAGCAACCGACAGGGTCTGGCCAACGTCCTGACTTTC.

This clone was counted a single time. This sequence joins TRBV3-1 (or the pseudogene TRBV3-2) and TRBJ2-2; TRBD2 might be the D (6 bases). There are 16 residues in the CDR3. Germline V gives CDR1 LGHDT, CDR2 YNNKEL (reference sequence). V gave up 4 bases and J gave up 7 bases, with 19 bases separating them. CDR3 in amino acids: CASSLGLTRGVGELFF. In nucleotides, the CDR3 is TGTGCCAGCAGCCTCGGACTGACTAGAGGGGTCGGGGAGCTGTTTTTT.

This clone was recorded once. CDR3 amino acids: CASSRTDGPNEQFF. For the CDR3, the DNA is TGTGCCAGCAGCCGGACAGACGGGCCCAATGAGCAGTTCTTC. This sequence joins TRBV14 and TRBJ2-1; TRBD1 might be the D (6 bases). The CDR3 spans 14 residues. CDR1 is SGHDN and CDR2 is FVKESK in the germline V gene. Deletions cut 4 bases from V and 6 bases from J, with 13 bases between.

The chain carries TRBV5-1 and TRBJ1-6; no clear D. CDR1 and CDR2 from the germline V gene are SGHRS and YFSETQ. Trimming left V 2 bases short and J 9 bases short, with 15 bases between. This CDR3 has 15 amino acids. CDR3 residues: CASSLTGKSGSPLHF. The CDR3 region has the DNA TGCGCCAGCAGCTTAACCGGGAAGAGTGGTTCACCCCTCCACTTT.

V gene TRBV6-5 combines with J gene TRBJ2-5; weak D call: TRBD2 (6 bases). This CDR3 is built from 13 residues. The V end was cut by 10 bases, the J end by 4 bases, with 16 bases between. The germline CDR1 and CDR2 sequences are MNHEY and SVGAGI. DNA of the CDR3: TGTGCCACCTCCCGGGGGATCGGAGAGACCCAGTACTTC. As protein: CATSRGIGETQYF.

The chain combines TRBV14 with TRBJ2-3; a weak D match, TRBD1 (5 bases). In germline, CDR1 is SGHDN, CDR2 FVKESK. This CDR3 contains 16 residues. The ends were cut back, 2 bases at V and 2 bases at J, with 14 bases in the middle. CDR3 sequence: CASSQHTGRFTDTQYF. The DNA for the CDR3 is TGTGCCAGCAGCCAACACACAGGACGATTCACAGATACGCAGTATTTT.

The J gene is TRBJ1-1, the V gene TRBV27; D may be TRBD1 (6 bases). The CDR3 loop spans 15 amino acids. Per germline, CDR1 MNHEY and CDR2 SMNVEV (reference sequence). V lost 5 bases and J 5 bases, leaving 18 bases between the germline ends. CDR3 residues: CASSKTGFTGTEAFF. The CDR3, as DNA: TGTGCCAGCAGTAAAACAGGGTTTACGGGGACTGAAGCTTTCTTT.

This clone was observed once. The chain has TRBV28 and TRBJ2-1; D remains unclear. Trimming shortened V by 5 bases and J by 0 bases, and 8 bases separated the two germline ends. The CDR3 spans 14 residues. In germline, CDR1 is MDHEN, CDR2 SYDVKM. The CDR3 spells CASSEDSSYNEQFF. The CDR3 DNA follows: TGTGCCAGCAGTGAGGATAGCTCCTACAATGAGCAGTTCTTC.

The J gene is TRBJ1-2, the V gene TRBV5-1; a possible D gene is TRBD1 (5 bases). The V end lost 0 bases, the J end lost 2 bases, and 8 bases lay between the germline ends. Germline assignment: CDR1 SGHRS and CDR2 YFSETQ. CDR3 length: 14 amino acids. The CDR3 reads CASSLEQANYGYTF. DNA for the CDR3: TGCGCCAGCAGCTTGGAACAGGCAAACTATGGCTACACCTTC. Filled out from reference TRBV5-1 and TRBJ1-2, the complete variable domain reads KAGVTQTPRYLIKTRGQQVTLSCSPISGHRSVSWYQQTPGQGLQFLFEYFSETQRNKGNFPGRFSGRQFSNSRSEMNVSTLELGDSALYLCASSLEQANYGYTFGSGTRLTVV.

The chain is built from TRBV27 and TRBJ1-1; perhaps TRBD1 as D (6 bases). The length of the CDR3 is 14 residues. V lost 1 base, J lost 5 bases, and 11 bases lay in between. From germline, CDR1 is MNHEY and CDR2 SMNVEV (reference sequence). DNA for the CDR3: TGTGCCAGCAGTTTATACTCAGGGGTGACTGAAGCTTTCTTT. It yields the protein CASSLYSGVTEAFF.

This clone has a handful of counts. CDR3 sequence reads: CATSRGAGIGYEQYF. The CDR3 DNA is TGTGCCACCAGCAGAGGGGCAGGGATAGGTTACGAGCAGTACTTC. This chain connects TRBV15 to TRBJ2-7; tentative D call: TRBD1 (5 bases). This CDR3 is 15 amino acids long. Trimming stripped 1 base from V and 4 bases from J, with 14 bases between. Germline V gives CDR1 LNHNV, CDR2 YYDKDF (reference sequence).

The chain uses TRBV4-1 and TRBJ2-7; 10 positions match TRBD1. The CDR3 loop spans 17 amino acids. Germline CDR1 MGHRA, CDR2 YSYEKL. Trimming removed 5 bases from V and 2 bases from J; junction bases left unmatched: 12. The chain's CDR3 is CASSYEPTGTGAYEQYF. The DNA for the CDR3 is TGCGCCAGCAGCTACGAACCTACCGGGACAGGGGCCTACGAGCAGTACTTC.

The J gene is TRBJ2-7, the V gene TRBV6-5, with 13 bases that match TRBD2. Germline lookup yields CDR1 MNHEY and CDR2 SVGAGI. V shed 7 bases and J 3 bases; nucleotides not matched to a gene: 6. This CDR3 has 15 residues. The CDR3 here is CASTKLAGGFYEQYV. CDR3 nucleotide sequence: TGTGCCAGCACCAAACTAGCGGGGGGGTTCTACGAGCAGTACGTC.

Only one count was recorded for this clone. This chain's CDR3 is CASSDWGQLYNEQFF. DNA for the CDR3: TGTGCCAGTAGTGATTGGGGACAACTTTACAATGAGCAGTTCTTC. The chain couples TRBV19 to TRBJ2-1; a possible D gene is TRBD1 (6 bases). The CDR3 has 15 amino acids. CDR1 LNHDA and CDR2 SQIVND come from the germline V gene (reference sequence). Trimming stripped 5 bases from V and 4 bases from J, with 15 bases between.

V and J are TRBV5-1 and TRBJ2-3; 13 nucleotides agree with TRBD2. V trimming: 3 bases; J trimming: 7 bases; junction bases outside the gene matches: 8. The CDR3 consists of 16 residues. Germline CDR1 is SGHRS and CDR2 is YFSETQ. CDR3 region: CASSSGGLAGINTQYF. For the CDR3, the DNA is TGCGCCAGCAGCTCGGGGGGACTAGCGGGGATTAATACGCAGTATTTT.

V usage is TRBV5-1 and J usage is TRBJ2-3; D unresolved. CDR1 SGHRS and CDR2 YFSETQ come from the germline V gene. This CDR3 has 17 amino acids. The V end was cut by 1 base, the J end by 2 bases, with 17 bases between. The chain's CDR3 is CASSLSERSVATDTQYF. CDR3 nucleotide sequence: TGCGCCAGCAGCTTGTCTGAGAGGTCGGTCGCCACAGATACGCAGTATTTT.

This sequence joins TRBV4-2 and TRBJ2-1; 11 nucleotides match TRBD2. Germline lookup yields CDR1 LGHNA and CDR2 YNFKEQ. CDR3 length: 14 amino acids. V trimming: 3 bases; J trimming: 8 bases; junction bases outside the gene matches: 3. The CDR3 DNA reads TGTGCCAGCAGCCAGCTAGCGGGGGGCCATGAGCAGTTCTTC. Translation gives CASSQLAGGHEQFF.

The count of this clone is one. This chain connects TRBV5-1 to TRBJ2-2; 7 bases match TRBD2. Germline V gene sequence: CDR1 SGHRS, CDR2 YFSETQ. There are 16 residues in the CDR3. Trimming cost V 4 bases and J 5 bases; bases outside gene matches: 11. This CDR3 reads CASSHTSAGRTGELFF. In DNA form, the CDR3 reads TGCGCCAGCAGCCATACGTCAGCGGGGAGGACCGGGGAGCTGTTTTTT.

The table lists this clone with a few counts. The DNA for the CDR3 is TGTGCCAGCAGTTTAACCGACAGGGTTGAAAATTCACCCCTCCACTTT. Protein: CASSLTDRVENSPLHF. The V and J genes are TRBV27 and TRBJ1-6, with 7 bases that match TRBD1. The V segment lost 2 bases and the J segment 7 bases; nucleotides outside the gene matches: 8. Germline values: CDR1 MNHEY, CDR2 SMNVEV (reference sequence). The CDR3 sequence is 16 residues long.